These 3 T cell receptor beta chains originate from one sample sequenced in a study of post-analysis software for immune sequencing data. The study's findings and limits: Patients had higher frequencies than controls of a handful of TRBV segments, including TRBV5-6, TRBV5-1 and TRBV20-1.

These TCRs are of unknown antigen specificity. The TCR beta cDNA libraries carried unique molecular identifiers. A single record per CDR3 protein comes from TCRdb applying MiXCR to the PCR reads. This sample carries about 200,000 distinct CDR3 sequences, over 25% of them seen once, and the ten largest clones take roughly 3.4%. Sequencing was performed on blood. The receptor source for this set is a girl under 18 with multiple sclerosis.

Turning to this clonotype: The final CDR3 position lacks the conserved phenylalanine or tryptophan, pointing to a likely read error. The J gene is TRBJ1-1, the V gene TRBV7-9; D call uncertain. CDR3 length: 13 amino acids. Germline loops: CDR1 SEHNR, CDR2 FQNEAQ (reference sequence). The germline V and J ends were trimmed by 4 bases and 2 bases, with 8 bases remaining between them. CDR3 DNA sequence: TGTGCCAGCAGCTCCACTTCCAACACTGAAGCTTTCTGT. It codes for CASSSTSNTEAFC.

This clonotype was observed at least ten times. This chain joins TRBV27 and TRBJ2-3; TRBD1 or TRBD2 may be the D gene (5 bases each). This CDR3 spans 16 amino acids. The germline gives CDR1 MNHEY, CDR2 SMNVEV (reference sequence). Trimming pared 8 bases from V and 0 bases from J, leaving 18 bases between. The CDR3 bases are TGTGCCAGCGGAAGGGACGGACTGACTAGCACAGATACGCAGTATTTT. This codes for CASGRDGLTSTDTQYF.

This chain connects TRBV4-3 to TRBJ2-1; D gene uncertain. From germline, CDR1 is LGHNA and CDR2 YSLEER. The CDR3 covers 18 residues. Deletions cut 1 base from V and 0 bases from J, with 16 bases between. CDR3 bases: TGCGCCAGCAGCCAAGGGTGGGATAGGGTCGGCTCCTACAATGAGCAGTTCTTC. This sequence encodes CASSQGWDRVGSYNEQFF.